The 10 T cell receptor beta chains below come from one sample, sequenced in a study of regulatory T cells in long-lasting Graves disease. Time point noted: persistent/refractory GD, antithyroid drugs over 5 years with positive TRAb. With RNA extracted from PBMCs as input, the TCR library was made. Libraries of TCR beta came from iRepertoire HTBI primers plus Arm-PCR of CDR3 regions. In TCRdb, the multiplex PCR reads were re-called with MiXCR into one record per CDR3 protein. This repertoire shows a few hundred thousand distinct CDR3 sequences, about 20% found once; its top ten account for about 27%. The source material was peripheral blood mononuclear cells (PBMCs), sampled when the disease was refractory, from a patient treated with antithyroid drugs. These receptors were collected from a female donor with Graves disease.

The chain couples TRBV3-1 to TRBJ2-7; no definite D call. Trimming took off 3 bases at V and 4 bases at J, with 16 bases between the two ends. The germline CDR1 and CDR2 sequences are LGHDT and YNNKEL (reference sequence). CDR3 length: 15 residues. Written as DNA, the CDR3 is TGTGCCAGCAGCCAGCAACACTCCCCAGAGTACGAGCAGTACTTC. It yields the protein CASSQQHSPEYEQYF.

Here the CDR3 reads CASRLAGGYPYNEQFF. As DNA, the CDR3 is TGTGCCAGCAGGCTAGCGGGAGGGTACCCCTACAATGAGCAGTTCTTC. V is TRBV12-3 or TRBV12-4 and J is TRBJ2-1; 12 bases are shared with TRBD2. There are 16 residues in the CDR3. The V segment lost 6 bases and the J segment 2 bases; nucleotides outside the gene matches: 5.

The chain is built from TRBV20-1 and TRBJ2-2; maybe TRBD2 (6 bases). This CDR3 has 15 amino acids. The V gene lost 1 base and the J gene lost 0 bases, with 9 bases spanning the gap. The germline CDR1 and CDR2 sequences are DFQATT and SNEGSKA (reference sequence). DNA for the CDR3: TGCAGTGCTAGAGTGGGGACTGCGAACACCGGGGAGCTGTTTTTT. Residues: CSARVGTANTGELFF.

This clonotype was observed a few times. The V gene is TRBV7-2, the J gene TRBJ1-3; D is ambiguous. The germline V gene has CDR1 SGHTA and CDR2 FQGNSA. The CDR3 totals 15 residues. V lost 7 bases, J lost 0 bases, and 13 bases lay in between. CDR3: CASTESGYSGNTIYF. CDR3 coding DNA: TGTGCCAGCACCGAAAGTGGTTACTCTGGAAACACCATATATTTT.

In this sample, this clonotype turned up once. The chain combines TRBV19 with TRBJ2-7, with D perhaps TRBD1 (7 bases). Trimming shortened V by 3 bases and J by 3 bases, and 30 bases separated the two germline ends. The germline V gene encodes CDR1 LNHDA and CDR2 SQIVND (reference sequence). The length of the CDR3 is 20 residues. The chain's CDR3 is CASSIGLAGGKRNSGYEQYF. CDR3 DNA: TGTGCCAGTAGTATTGGGTTGGCAGGGGGGAAGCGTAACAGTGGCTACGAGCAGTACTTC.

There are many counts of this clonotype. The chain joins TRBV20-1 to TRBJ1-5; 11 bases align to TRBD1. J was trimmed by 7 bases and V by 7 bases; bases with no gene match: 12. The germline CDR1 and CDR2 sequences are DFQATT and SNEGSKA (reference sequence). The CDR3 length is 15 residues. The CDR3 bases are TGCAGTGACACACTCGGGACAGGGGGAGGACAGCCCCAGCATTTT. It is translated as CSDTLGTGGGQPQHF.

This clonotype showed up just a few times. V usage is TRBV20-1 and J usage is TRBJ1-5; 7 bases are a match to TRBD1. The V gene end was trimmed by 4 bases and the J gene end by 0 bases; junction bases not matched to a gene: 9. Germline values: CDR1 DFQATT, CDR2 SNEGSKA (reference sequence). The CDR3 length is 16 residues. The DNA for the CDR3 is TGCAGTGCTACGGGAGGGGGACAGCCTAGCAATCAGCCCCAGCATTTT. Protein: CSATGGGQPSNQPQHF.

V gene TRBV30 combines with J gene TRBJ1-1, with D possibly being TRBD1 (6 bases). The CDR3 extends over 14 amino acids. Trimming left V 2 bases short and J 6 bases short, with 16 bases between. Germline CDR1 and CDR2: GTSNPN and SVGIG (reference sequence). The CDR3 here is CAWSRGGTMAEAFF. Written as DNA, the CDR3 is TGTGCCTGGAGTAGGGGGGGAACAATGGCTGAAGCTTTCTTT.

Points on this clonotype: One end of the junction fails to match germline, which may point to a read error. The chain uses TRBV12-3 or TRBV12-4 and TRBJ2-2, with 7 bases matching TRBD2. This CDR3 has 16 residues. The CDR3 DNA sequence: TGTGCCGGCAGTTTGGGGCTAGCGGAAAACACCGGGGAGCTGTTTTTT. Its translation: CAGSLGLAENTGELFF.

This sequence joins TRBV4-2 and TRBJ1-2; 8 bases match TRBD1. Germline CDR1 reads LGHNA; CDR2 reads YNFKEQ. CDR3 size: 17 residues. The V segment lost 0 bases and the J segment 1 base; nucleotides outside the gene matches: 7. CDR3 protein: CASSQDSGTGHNYGYTF. CDR3 DNA sequence: TGTGCCAGCAGCCAAGATTCCGGGACAGGTCATAACTATGGCTACACCTTC.